This T cell receptor (beta chain) was profiled in a study of beta chain features in type 1 diabetes. Every isolated RNA sample was fully reverse transcribed, so sequencing captured expressed TCRB transcripts. An average of about 3.57 million reads was obtained for naive, central memory and regulatory T cell samples. Generated by immunoSEQ multiplex PCR, the TCRdb table keeps only in-frame clones and is missing some. The table lists around 360,000 clones, roughly 12% of them singletons. CD4+ naive, central memory, regulatory and stem cell-like memory cells were sorted via CD45RO/CCR7/CD25/CD127/CD95/CD27. Whole-study findings and limits: When VDJ junctions were examined, type 1 diabetes patients showed fewer insertions and more deletions. Patients and controls would share equally any PCR tilt toward shorter templates. Shortening that was moderate but significant affected the TCRB CDR3s of Type 1 diabetes patients in all four CD4+ subsets.

Remarks on this clone: Its antigen is not identified.

Germline V lookup: CDR1 SNHLY, CDR2 FYNNEI. This CDR3 region has 13 residues. Trimming took off 2 bases at V and 8 bases at J, with 12 bases between the two ends. The receptor was isolated from a young woman with type 1 diabetes. Source material: naive CD4+ T cells from blood. The chain joins TRBV2 to TRBJ1-2, with D possibly being TRBD1 (6 bases). The CDR3 is CASSELGAGGYTF. The CDR3, as DNA: TGTGCCAGCAGTGAACTGGGGGCTGGGGGCTACACCTTC.